This is a list of T cell receptor beta chains from one sample in a study of blood T cell repertoires in COVID-19. Produced via immunoSEQ multiplex PCR; TCRdb's table is partial and in-frame only. The data show over 40,000 clones, around 88% seen once. Sequencing was carried out using peripheral blood. These receptors were taken from a human donor in a cohort sampled during active COVID-19. Both conserved end residues are part of each CDR3. A D gene is named only where the DNA matches it firmly. Only some rows state a clone size, as once, few, many or a class for expanded clones.

TRBD1 | TRBJ1-6 | TRBV19 | few | CASSTDRLSPLHF | TGTGCCAGTAGTACGGACAGGCTTTCACCCCTCCACTTT
TRBD1 | TRBJ1-5 | TRBV19 | - | CASTTQGAQPQHF | TGTGCCAGTACCACACAGGGGGCGCAGCCCCAGCATTTT
TRBD1 | TRBJ2-7 | TRBV6-5 | - | CASGDRGRYEQYF | TGTGCCAGCGGGGACAGGGGGAGGTACGAGCAGTACTTC
- | TRBJ2-2 | TRBV3-1/TRBV3-2 | - | CASSLDRNTGELFF | TGTGCCAGCAGCCTGGACAGGAACACCGGGGAGCTGTTTTTT
- | TRBJ2-7 | TRBV27 | - | CASSLSLAREQYF | TGTGCCAGCAGTTTATCACTAGCACGCGAGCAGTACTTC
TRBD2 | TRBJ2-7 | TRBV5-1 | - | CASSLGSGGSSYEQYF | TGCGCCAGCAGCTTGGGTAGCGGGGGAAGCTCCTACGAGCAGTACTTC
- | TRBJ1-1 | TRBV7-8 | once | CASSLDRGRTEAFF | TGTGCCAGCAGCTTAGATCGCGGGCGGACTGAAGCTTTCTTT
TRBD2 | TRBJ2-2 | TRBV5-1 | - | CASSLGWASGNAGELFF | TGCGCCAGCAGCTTGGGATGGGCTAGCGGGAACGCCGGGGAGCTGTTTTTT
TRBD1 | TRBJ1-3 | TRBV18 | - | CASSPDRAGNTIYF | TGTGCCAGCTCACCAGACAGGGCTGGAAACACCATATATTTT
- | TRBJ2-7 | TRBV19 | - | CASTGRYYEQYF | TGTGCCAGTACGGGGAGATACTACGAGCAGTACTTC
TRBD2 | TRBJ2-5 | TRBV5-4 | - | CASSFGLAGGLLQETQYF | TGTGCCAGCAGCTTTGGCCTAGCGGGAGGACTCCTCCAAGAGACCCAGTACTTC
- | TRBJ1-6 | TRBV10-3 | few | CAISDQENSPLHF | TGTGCCATCAGTGACCAGGAAAATTCACCCCTCCACTTT
- | TRBJ2-3 | TRBV19 | - | CASSMIQGVPTDTQYF | TGTGCCAGTAGTATGATACAGGGTGTCCCCACAGATACGCAGTATTTT
TRBD1 | TRBJ2-7 | TRBV29-1 | - | CSVAPTGTGPKYF | TGCAGCGTTGCCCCCACCGGGACAGGACCGAAGTACTTC
- | TRBJ1-2 | TRBV6-5 | - | CASNIQGLVGYTF | TGTGCCAGCAACATACAGGGTTTAGTTGGCTACACCTTC
- | TRBJ2-2 | TRBV2 | - | CASSESFRGTGELFF | TGTGCCAGCAGTGAATCCTTTAGGGGGACCGGGGAGCTGTTTTTT
- | TRBJ1-1 | TRBV4-1 | - | CASSHPFEGRGTEAFF | TGCGCCAGCAGCCACCCCTTCGAAGGGCGGGGCACTGAAGCTTTCTTT
TRBD1 | TRBJ1-5 | TRBV12-5 | - | CASGTGDRGRGQPQHF | TGTGCTAGTGGTACAGGGGACAGGGGGCGTGGGCAGCCCCAGCATTTT
- | TRBJ1-6 | TRBV5-6 | few | CASSLRGRGSPLHF | TGTGCCAGCAGCTTAAGGGGCAGGGGTTCACCCCTCCACTTT
TRBD1 | TRBJ2-3 | TRBV6-2/TRBV6-3 | - | CASSPQPVGTGGTDTQYF | TGTGCCAGCAGTCCCCAACCCGTCGGGACAGGGGGCACAGATACGCAGTATTTT
- | TRBJ1-2 | TRBV6-6 | - | CASSYQGLDYGYTF | TGTGCCAGCAGTTACCAGGGTCTCGACTATGGCTACACCTTC
TRBD2 | TRBJ2-7 | TRBV24-1 | - | CATSAPLLAGDSYEQYF | TGTGCCACCAGTGCTCCCCTACTAGCGGGGGACTCCTACGAGCAGTACTTC
- | TRBJ1-6 | TRBV15 | - | CATSPGTPRSPLHF | TGTGCCACCAGCCCCGGGACTCCGCGGTCACCCCTCCACTTT
- | TRBJ1-3 | TRBV7-2 | - | CASSLNTGSGNTIYF | TGTGCCAGCAGCCTCAACACAGGGTCTGGAAACACCATATATTTT
- | TRBJ2-7 | TRBV27 | once | CASSLTVSSYEQYF | TGTGCCAGCAGTTTAACAGTCAGCTCCTACGAGCAGTACTTC
TRBD1 | TRBJ1-1 | TRBV5-1 | - | CASSLFRGAYTEAFF | TGCGCCAGCAGCTTGTTCAGGGGGGCTTACACTGAAGCTTTCTTT
- | TRBJ2-7 | TRBV6-5 | - | CASSYSGAFYEQYF | TGTGCCAGCAGTTACTCGGGAGCCTTCTACGAGCAGTACTTC
- | TRBJ1-1 | TRBV4-1 | - | CASSQVIGGAGLFITEAFF | TGCGCCAGCAGCCAAGTTATTGGTGGCGCGGGGTTGTTTATTACTGAAGCTTTCTTT
- | TRBJ1-1 | TRBV29-1 | - | CSVRAGMNTEAFF | TGCAGCGTTCGGGCAGGGATGAACACTGAAGCTTTCTTT
- | TRBJ2-1 | TRBV9 | - | CASSVAWMTEYNEQFF | TGTGCCAGCAGCGTAGCTTGGATGACAGAATACAATGAGCAGTTCTTC
- | TRBJ2-5 | TRBV19 | - | CASTRGETQYF | TGTGCCAGTACTAGGGGGGAGACCCAGTACTTC
TRBD1 | TRBJ1-2 | TRBV5-6 | - | CASSLGTGGYYGYTF | TGTGCCAGCAGCTTGGGGACAGGGGGTTACTATGGCTACACCTTC
- | TRBJ2-6 | TRBV2 | - | CASVRDSRAGANVLTF | TGTGCCAGTGTTAGGGACTCGCGGGCAGGGGCCAACGTCCTGACTTTC
TRBD2 | TRBJ2-1 | TRBV5-8 | - | CASSLWASGSYEQFF | TGTGCCAGCAGCTTGTGGGCTAGCGGGAGCTATGAGCAGTTCTTC
- | TRBJ1-1 | TRBV28 | - | CASSTQGPSTEAFF | TGTGCCAGCAGCACCCAGGGGCCCTCCACTGAAGCTTTCTTT
- | TRBJ2-2 | TRBV5-1 | - | CASSASTGTNTGELFF | TGCGCCAGCAGCGCGTCGACAGGAACGAACACCGGGGAGCTGTTTTTT
TRBD2 | TRBJ2-7 | TRBV5-1 | medium-sized | CASSLAGIAGAEQYF | TGCGCCAGCAGCTTGGCCGGAATAGCGGGGGCCGAGCAGTACTTC
- | TRBJ1-5 | TRBV19 | - | CASSIVSGGNQPQHF | TGTGCCAGTAGTATAGTATCGGGGGGCAATCAGCCCCAGCATTTT
TRBD1 | TRBJ2-7 | TRBV15 | - | CATSRALQGLDYEQYF | TGTGCCACCAGCAGGGCACTACAGGGGCTTGATTACGAGCAGTACTTC
- | TRBJ1-3 | TRBV6-5 | - | CASVEVGRNTIYF | TGTGCCAGTGTCGAGGTCGGGAGAAACACCATATATTTT
- | TRBJ1-1 | TRBV5-1 | - | CASSFVPGQNTEAFF | TGCGCCAGCAGTTTCGTCCCGGGACAGAACACTGAAGCTTTCTTT
- | TRBJ2-7 | TRBV21-1 | - | CASSKAVPTSGDYEQYF | TGTGCCAGCAGCAAAGCGGTTCCGACTAGCGGGGATTACGAGCAGTACTTC
- | TRBJ1-2 | TRBV7-2 | - | CASRRQDTNYGYTF | TGTGCCAGCAGAAGACAGGATACTAACTATGGCTACACCTTC
TRBD1 | TRBJ1-1 | TRBV19 | - | CASIPPRDRGPNTEAFF | TGTGCCAGTATCCCACCCCGGGACAGGGGACCGAACACTGAAGCTTTCTTT
TRBD2 | TRBJ2-3 | TRBV20-1 | - | CSASVAGSSTDTQYF | TGCAGTGCTAGTGTAGCGGGGAGTAGCACAGATACGCAGTATTTT
TRBD1 | TRBJ1-2 | TRBV6-6 | - | CASSGQETPYGYTF | TGTGCCAGCAGTGGACAGGAGACCCCTTATGGCTACACCTTC
TRBD1 | TRBJ2-2 | TRBV10-3 | - | CAIKPGQGDTGELFF | TGTGCCATCAAACCGGGACAGGGAGACACCGGGGAGCTGTTTTTT
- | TRBJ1-4 | TRBV30 | - | CAWTYARTSTEKLFF | TGTGCCTGGACCTACGCACGGACAAGTACTGAAAAACTGTTTTTT